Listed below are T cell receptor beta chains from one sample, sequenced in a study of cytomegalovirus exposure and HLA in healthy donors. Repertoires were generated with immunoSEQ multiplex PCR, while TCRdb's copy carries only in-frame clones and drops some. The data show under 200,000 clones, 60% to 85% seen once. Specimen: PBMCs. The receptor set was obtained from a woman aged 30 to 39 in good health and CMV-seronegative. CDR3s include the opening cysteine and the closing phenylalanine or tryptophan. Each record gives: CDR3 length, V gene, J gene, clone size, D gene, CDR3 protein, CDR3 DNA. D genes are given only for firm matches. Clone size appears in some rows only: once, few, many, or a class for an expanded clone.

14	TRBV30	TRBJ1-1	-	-	CAWSVRGKDTEAFF	TGTGCCTGGAGTGTACGCGGAAAGGACACTGAAGCTTTCTTT
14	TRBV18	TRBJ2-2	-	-	CASSERHAPGELFF	TGTGCCAGCTCAGAGAGACACGCGCCCGGGGAGCTGTTTTTT
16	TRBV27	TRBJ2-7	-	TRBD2	CASGRPVGGIVDEQYF	TGTGCCAGCGGCAGGCCTGTCGGGGGGATAGTCGACGAGCAGTACTTC
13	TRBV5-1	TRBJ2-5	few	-	CASSLDRQETQYF	TGCGCCAGCAGCTTGGACAGACAAGAGACCCAGTACTTC
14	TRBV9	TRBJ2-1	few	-	CASSVERGTHEQFF	TGTGCCAGCAGCGTAGAGAGAGGCACCCATGAGCAGTTCTTC
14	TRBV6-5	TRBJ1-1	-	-	CASSYLGRDSEAFF	TGTGCCAGCAGTTACTTGGGCAGGGACTCTGAAGCTTTCTTT
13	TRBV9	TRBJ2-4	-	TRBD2	CASNSGGKNIQYF	TGTGCCAGCAACTCGGGGGGAAAAAACATTCAGTACTTC
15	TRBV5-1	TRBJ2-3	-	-	CASSPAGASTDTQYF	TGCGCCAGCAGCCCCGCGGGGGCTAGCACAGATACGCAGTATTTT
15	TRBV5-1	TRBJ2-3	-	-	CASSLEGPGADTQYF	TGCGCCAGCAGCTTGGAGGGGCCTGGGGCAGATACGCAGTATTTT
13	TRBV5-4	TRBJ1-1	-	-	CASSLGRPSEAFF	TGTGCCAGCAGCTTGGGCAGGCCCTCTGAAGCTTTCTTT
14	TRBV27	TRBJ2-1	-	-	CASSLRTLYNEQFF	TGTGCCAGCAGTCTCAGGACTCTATACAATGAGCAGTTCTTC
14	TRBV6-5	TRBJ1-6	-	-	CASSSRGEPSPLHF	TGTGCCAGCAGCTCCAGGGGAGAGCCTTCACCCCTCCACTTT
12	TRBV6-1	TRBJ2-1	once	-	CASSEGLSKQFF	TGTGCCAGCAGTGAAGGTCTTTCTAAGCAGTTCTTC
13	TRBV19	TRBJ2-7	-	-	CASSVGQLYEQYF	TGTGCCAGTAGTGTCGGACAGCTCTACGAGCAGTACTTC
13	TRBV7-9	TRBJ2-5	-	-	CASSLAGSPGEYF	TGTGCCAGCAGCTTAGCGGGCTCTCCGGGAGAGTACTTC
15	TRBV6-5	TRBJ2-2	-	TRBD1	CASSTLQGAAGELFF	TGTGCCAGCAGTACCTTACAGGGGGCTGCGGGGGAGCTGTTTTTT
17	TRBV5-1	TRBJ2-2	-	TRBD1	CASSSGTGASFTGELFF	TGCGCCAGCAGCTCCGGGACAGGGGCATCTTTCACCGGGGAGCTGTTTTTT
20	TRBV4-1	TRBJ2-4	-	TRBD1	CASSQDSADRVSVAKNSQYF	TGCGCCAGCAGCCAAGATTCGGCGGACAGGGTGTCGGTAGCCAAAAACAGTCAGTACTTC
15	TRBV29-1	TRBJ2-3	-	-	CSVEGLAHLDDTQYF	TGCAGCGTTGAAGGCCTAGCCCATTTGGATGATACGCAGTATTTT
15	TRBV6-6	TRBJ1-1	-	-	CASSPLPLSREAAFF	TGTGCCAGCAGTCCCCTCCCCCTCTCCCGGGAGGCAGCTTTCTTT
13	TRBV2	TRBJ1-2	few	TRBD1	CASSVQGGYGYTF	TGTGCCAGCAGTGTGCAGGGGGGCTATGGCTACACCTTC
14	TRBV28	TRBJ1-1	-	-	CASSLSPEGTEAFF	TGTGCCAGCAGTTTAAGTCCGGAGGGGACTGAAGCTTTCTTT